This TCR beta chain was sequenced in a study of cytomegalovirus exposure and HLA in healthy donors. Study-level findings and limits: Compared with the roughly 670-donor mean, an Asian-associated ancestry cluster reportedly had fewer N-insertions, according to a later analysis.

Primers for the PCR totalled 60 Vbeta and 13 Jbeta. Produced via immunoSEQ multiplex PCR; TCRdb's table is partial and in-frame only. The sample consists of under 130,000 clones, 12% to 15% of them appearing once. The donors (healthy individuals) were bone marrow donors. Only a few counts were recorded for this clone. The target antigen is unknown. Sequenced: PBMCs. This sequence was found in a female donor in good health and CMV-seronegative.

CDR3 bases: TGCGCCAGCAGCCCTTCTGGTATCTCGGACACTGAAGCTTTCTTT. The encoded protein is CASSPSGISDTEAFF. This chain joins TRBV5-1 and TRBJ1-1; D is uncertain. This CDR3 has 15 amino acids. The V gene's germline CDR1 is SGHRS and CDR2 YFSETQ. V lost 4 bases and J 3 bases, leaving 16 bases between the germline ends. Variable domain in full (rest from reference TRBV5-1 and TRBJ1-1): KAGVTQTPRYLIKTRGQQVTLSCSPISGHRSVSWYQQTPGQGLQFLFEYFSETQRNKGNFPGRFSGRQFSNSRSEMNVSTLELGDSALYLCASSPSGISDTEAFFGQGTRLTVV.